The present TCR beta chain was sequenced within a study of T cell responses to AZD1222 COVID-19 vaccine. About this clone itself: Its antigen is as yet unknown.

Profiled with immunoSEQ multiplex PCR; TCRdb holds only in-frame clones, not every one. The sample consists of roughly 150,000 clones, roughly 89% of them appearing once. Second doses at about 4 or about 12 weeks were pooled. The CDR3 consists of 14 residues. Germline lookup yields CDR1 SGHRS and CDR2 YFSETQ. Trimming removed 4 bases at V and 4 bases at J, with 14 bases between. Overall study results and limits: White British donors predominated, females outnumbered males, and clonal diversity was possibly underestimated. Only after the peak T cell response were repertoires sampled.

The TCR sequence derives from an adult who received the AZD1222 COVID-19 vaccine. V and J are TRBV5-1 and TRBJ1-1; weak D call: TRBD1 (5 bases). The specimen was peripheral blood, collected 28 days after the second AZD1222 dose. The CDR3: CASSAGPLTTEAFF. The CDR3 DNA is TGCGCCAGCAGCGCGGGACCATTAACCACTGAAGCTTTCTTT.